This TCR beta chain was retrieved from a study of T cells in Graves' hyperthyroidism and ophthalmopathy (dated by TCRdb to the late 2010s). Looking at the study overall: Peripheral blood samples were taken at the time of initial diagnosis, prior to any treatment. After sampling, hyperthyroidism patients received methimazole starting at 30 mg daily, and ophthalmopathy patients received high-dose intravenous methylprednisolone. Prospective prediction of ophthalmopathy was tested in an independent validation cohort of approximately 19 hyperthyroidism patients and around 16 patients who later progressed to ophthalmopathy. The study also compared thyroid tissue and blood T-cell repertoires from roughly six Graves' hyperthyroidism patients. To identify distinguishing TCR V-J signatures, a discovery cohort of around 100 patients was used, comprising 43 with Graves' ophthalmopathy and 57 with stable Graves' hyperthyroidism. The paper reports TCR Vbeta CDR3 sequencing of 135 peripheral blood samples: approximately 41 ophthalmopathy, roughly 80 hyperthyroidism and approximately 17 progressor patients. The approximately 98 discovery patients were randomly divided into training and test sets at a 7:3 ratio.

Points the paper makes about the study in general: Most expanded thyroid clonotypes (frequency above 0.001) were also detected in blood, suggesting blood repertoires may reflect thyroid immune responses. No statistical method was used to fix the sample size in advance, and group allocation was not hidden from the investigators. Ophthalmopathy was separated from stable hyperthyroidism by a 13 V-J signature model, with roughly 88% sensitivity and about 81% specificity obtained in cross-validation and 80%/75% obtained in testing. During validation, the model predicted progression to ophthalmopathy a median of approximately 7 months ahead of onset, with around 71% sensitivity and under 85% specificity.

At least ten counts were recorded for this clonotype. The clone's antigen remains unknown. Base qualities are not at hand, and no much larger clone is one base apart. The CDR3, cysteine through phenylalanine, is 17 amino acids long. The only DNA kept is the CDR3, 51 bases in frame from the first base. The V end loses 6 bases and the J end loses 6 bases, and a stretch of 24 bases separates them. Amplification of TCR beta CDR3 regions was carried out from RNA transcripts. The TCR CDR3 was subjected to a first round of RT-PCR using the HTBI primer set and the Qiagen OneStep RT-PCR kit. A second multiplex PCR round built the libraries, followed by size selection and purification. Sequencing of the libraries was done on an Illumina HiSeq2000 using paired-end 100 bp reads. The source study handled its data this way. SOAPnuke was used to process the raw data, removing reads that contained adapters or uncalled bases, had a mean Phred below 15, or lacked an exact match to the constant primer or identifier. High-quality paired reads were merged using COPE v1.2.5, and each unique nucleotide sequence was defined as a clonotype. MiTCR v1.1 was used to align clonotypes to the IMGT TRBV, TRBD and TRBJ reference segments. Only V-J combinations with frequency above 0.0001, covering roughly 99% of repertoires, were analysed. The TCS score was defined as F50 (clonal expansion) divided by E x V (chaos), with BLOSUM62-based TCRdist calculated between CDR3 peptides within each V-J. Welch's t-statistics and random forest reduced 514 V-J features to about 12, which were used in a naive Bayes classifier (R e1071). Through fastp at Q25 and MiXCR, TCRdb rebuilt clones from the public reads, retaining in-frame beta chains. Rows with a matching CDR3 protein are joined into one entry that keeps the most common DNA and genes. TCRdb assigned the V and J calls; the authors' analysis was not used. The sample profile shows 500,000 to 750,000 distinct CDR3 sequences; more than 15% of them were found once. The ten largest clones add up to about 7% of the sample.

A patient counted as having stable Graves' hyperthyroidism if no progression to ophthalmopathy occurred over 18 months of follow-up. Hyperthyroidism patients were newly diagnosed, with disease duration under 2 months, and aged 18 to 65 years. Any patient with an uncontrolled infection, another autoimmune disease, pregnancy or lactation was excluded. Diagnoses were based on clinical symptoms, serum thyroxine and TRAb, thyroid ultrasound and orbital computed tomography. PBMCs were separated from roughly 10 ml of fresh peripheral blood using Ficoll-Paque density gradient centrifugation. Total RNA was extracted with Trizol reagent, and quality was checked on an Agilent 2100 Bioanalyzer.

Source material: blood. The chain links TRBV12-3 or TRBV12-4 with TRBJ2-1; no D segment can be confidently identified. The TCR originated in a woman in her twenties or thirties with Graves' hyperthyroidism. The DNA is TGTGCCAGCAGCTATACACTGACGTTGACCATAACCAATGAGCAGTTCTTC. Its coded protein is CASSYTLTLTITNEQFF.